This is a list of T cell receptor beta chains from one sample in a study of cytomegalovirus exposure and HLA in healthy donors. Here immunoSEQ multiplex PCR was the method, and the copy in TCRdb shows in-frame clones only, minus some. Here the sample spans under 120,000 clones, 50% to 65% being singletons. Sample: PBMCs. Source of these receptors: a man aged 25-45 years in good health and CMV-seropositive. Both conserved end residues are part of each CDR3. Each record gives: D gene, V gene, clone size, J gene, CDR3 protein, CDR3 DNA. D genes are given only for firm matches. Clone size appears in some rows only: once, few, many, or a class for an expanded clone.

d_gene: TRBD2; v_gene: TRBV7-8; abundance: once; j_gene: TRBJ2-3; CDR3aa: CASSLAGGADTQYF; CDR3nt: TGTGCCAGCAGCTTAGCGGGGGGGGCAGATACGCAGTATTTT
d_gene: TRBD1; v_gene: TRBV7-9; abundance: .; j_gene: TRBJ1-5; CDR3aa: CASSQSTGAQPQHF; CDR3nt: TGTGCCAGCAGTCAATCGACAGGGGCTCAGCCCCAGCATTTT
d_gene: .; v_gene: TRBV27; abundance: few; j_gene: TRBJ2-3; CDR3aa: CAVFSAFTDTQYF; CDR3nt: TGTGCCGTCTTTAGCGCCTTCACAGATACGCAGTATTTT
d_gene: TRBD1; v_gene: TRBV7-9; abundance: few; j_gene: TRBJ2-5; CDR3aa: CASSPPGQGRETQYF; CDR3nt: TGTGCCAGCAGCCCTCCGGGACAGGGACGGGAGACCCAGTACTTC
d_gene: .; v_gene: TRBV6-5; abundance: .; j_gene: TRBJ1-5; CDR3aa: CASSYSIGSNQPQHF; CDR3nt: TGTGCCAGCAGTTACTCGATTGGTAGTAATCAGCCCCAGCATTTT
d_gene: .; v_gene: TRBV4-1; abundance: .; j_gene: TRBJ2-1; CDR3aa: CASSPHMGFYNEQFF; CDR3nt: TGCGCCAGCAGCCCCCACATGGGCTTTTACAATGAGCAGTTCTTC
d_gene: .; v_gene: TRBV5-1; abundance: few; j_gene: TRBJ2-2; CDR3aa: CASSSRGGQNTGELFF; CDR3nt: TGCGCCAGCAGCTCTAGGGGGGGGCAAAACACCGGGGAGCTGTTTTTT
d_gene: TRBD2; v_gene: TRBV5-6; abundance: .; j_gene: TRBJ2-7; CDR3aa: CASRGGAGAYEQYF; CDR3nt: TGTGCCAGCAGGGGCGGTGCGGGGGCCTACGAGCAGTACTTC
d_gene: TRBD1; v_gene: TRBV5-1; abundance: .; j_gene: TRBJ1-2; CDR3aa: CASSPGQGWIDYTF; CDR3nt: TGCGCCAGCAGCCCAGGACAGGGATGGATAGACTACACCTTC
d_gene: TRBD2; v_gene: TRBV4-1; abundance: .; j_gene: TRBJ2-3; CDR3aa: CASSQVLAGGSTDTQYF; CDR3nt: TGCGCCAGCAGCCAAGTCCTAGCGGGGGGGAGCACAGATACGCAGTATTTT
d_gene: TRBD1; v_gene: TRBV15; abundance: .; j_gene: TRBJ1-1; CDR3aa: CATGRGGTGNTEAFF; CDR3nt: TGTGCCACCGGCAGAGGCGGGACAGGGAACACTGAAGCTTTCTTT
d_gene: TRBD2; v_gene: TRBV11-2; abundance: .; j_gene: TRBJ2-1; CDR3aa: CASSLGASGGAYNEQFF; CDR3nt: TGTGCCAGCAGCTTAGGTGCTAGCGGGGGAGCTTACAATGAGCAGTTCTTC
d_gene: .; v_gene: TRBV5-1; abundance: .; j_gene: TRBJ2-6; CDR3aa: CASSLGRVLGANVLTF; CDR3nt: TGCGCCAGCAGCTTGGGCAGGGTCTTAGGGGCCAACGTCCTGACTTTC
d_gene: .; v_gene: TRBV10-3; abundance: .; j_gene: TRBJ2-3; CDR3aa: CAITRGTSSTDTQYF; CDR3nt: TGTGCCATCACCCGAGGGACTTCCAGCACAGATACGCAGTATTTT
d_gene: .; v_gene: TRBV11-2; abundance: .; j_gene: TRBJ2-7; CDR3aa: CASSSSAREQYF; CDR3nt: TGTGCCAGCAGCTCTTCAGCGAGGGAGCAGTACTTC
d_gene: TRBD2; v_gene: TRBV4-2; abundance: .; j_gene: TRBJ2-5; CDR3aa: CASSQTPWTSGGAPETQYF; CDR3nt: TGTGCCAGCAGCCAGACCCCCTGGACTAGCGGGGGGGCGCCGGAGACCCAGTACTTC
d_gene: .; v_gene: TRBV6-5; abundance: .; j_gene: TRBJ1-2; CDR3aa: CASSQDRGYGYTF; CDR3nt: TGTGCCAGCAGCCAGGACAGAGGCTATGGCTACACCTTC
d_gene: .; v_gene: TRBV7-2; abundance: .; j_gene: TRBJ2-6; CDR3aa: CASSFVATTGANVLTF; CDR3nt: TGTGCCAGCAGCTTCGTAGCAACCACTGGGGCCAACGTCCTGACTTTC
d_gene: TRBD1; v_gene: TRBV5-4; abundance: .; j_gene: TRBJ1-5; CDR3aa: CASSLAGTGDQPQHF; CDR3nt: TGTGCCAGCAGCTTGGCTGGGACAGGGGATCAGCCCCAGCATTTT
d_gene: TRBD1; v_gene: TRBV19; abundance: few; j_gene: TRBJ1-4; CDR3aa: CAAQGVDEKLFF; CDR3nt: TGTGCTGCACAGGGGGTCGATGAAAAACTGTTTTTT
d_gene: TRBD2; v_gene: TRBV28; abundance: few; j_gene: TRBJ2-5; CDR3aa: CASSLRGALAGKETQYF; CDR3nt: TGTGCCAGCAGTCTAAGGGGGGCGCTAGCGGGGAAAGAGACCCAGTACTTC
d_gene: .; v_gene: TRBV6-5; abundance: few; j_gene: TRBJ1-4; CDR3aa: CASASEGATNEKLFF; CDR3nt: TGTGCCAGCGCCTCCGAGGGGGCAACTAATGAAAAACTGTTTTTT
d_gene: TRBD2; v_gene: TRBV2; abundance: few; j_gene: TRBJ2-3; CDR3aa: CASSSTTSGGGNTQYF; CDR3nt: TGTGCCAGCAGTTCCACGACTAGCGGGGGGGGGAATACGCAGTATTTT
d_gene: .; v_gene: TRBV6-5; abundance: .; j_gene: TRBJ1-3; CDR3aa: CASSTGSPGNTIYF; CDR3nt: TGTGCCAGCAGTACAGGGAGCCCTGGAAACACCATATATTTT
d_gene: TRBD1; v_gene: TRBV7-2; abundance: .; j_gene: TRBJ2-3; CDR3aa: CASTWDRASTDTQYF; CDR3nt: TGTGCCAGCACCTGGGACAGGGCTAGCACAGATACGCAGTATTTT
d_gene: TRBD1; v_gene: TRBV4-1; abundance: .; j_gene: TRBJ1-3; CDR3aa: CASSRPGQGRKNTIYF; CDR3nt: TGCGCCAGCAGCCGACCGGGACAGGGGAGGAAGAACACCATATATTTT
d_gene: TRBD1; v_gene: TRBV11-2; abundance: .; j_gene: TRBJ2-5; CDR3aa: CASSLWGDRGETQYF; CDR3nt: TGTGCCAGCAGCTTATGGGGGGACAGGGGCGAGACCCAGTACTTC
d_gene: .; v_gene: TRBV19; abundance: .; j_gene: TRBJ2-3; CDR3aa: CASSIEPTSSDTQYF; CDR3nt: TGTGCCAGTAGTATAGAACCCACTAGTTCCGATACGCAGTATTTT